These 27 T cell receptor beta chains came from one sample sequenced in a study of blood T cell repertoires in COVID-19. Profiling relied on immunoSEQ multiplex PCR, and the TCRdb table lists in-frame clones only, not all of them. This sample has tens of thousands of clones; roughly 90% occur once, and the top ten carry more than 3%. The sample comprised peripheral blood. Source of these receptors: a human donor in a cohort sampled during active COVID-19.

In its sample, this clone was seen a few times. CDR3 DNA sequence: TGTGCCAGCGCCCCCGGGACTAGCGGAGCCTACGAGCAGTACTTC. Translating gives CASAPGTSGAYEQYF. This rearrangement joins TRBV3-1 (or the pseudogene TRBV3-2) to TRBJ2-7, with 11 bases lining up with TRBD2. Looked up from germline, CDR1 is LGHDT and CDR2 is YNNKEL (reference sequence). Unmatched junction bases numbered 8, after V lost 8 bases and J lost 2 bases. The CDR3 is 15 amino acids.

This chain links TRBV9 with TRBJ2-2, with TRBD2 matching over 7 bases. Germline trimming cut 3 bases from V and 7 bases from J; bases unmatched to any gene: 6. Germline V CDR1 and CDR2: SGDLS, YYNGEE. This CDR3 is built from 14 residues. The CDR3 sequence: CASSDGRPDGELFF. In DNA form, the CDR3 reads TGTGCCAGCAGCGACGGGAGGCCGGACGGGGAGCTGTTTTTT.

The CDR3 DNA is TGTGCCAGCAGCAAGGGGACAGGGGGCAGTGGAAACACCATATATTTT. Its protein is CASSKGTGGSGNTIYF. The chain carries TRBV11-2 and TRBJ1-3; 12 bases fit TRBD1. Losses at the gene ends were 5 bases for V and 3 bases for J; bases not matched to a gene: 5. The CDR3 is 16 amino acids. Germline V gives CDR1 SGHAT, CDR2 FQNNGV.

This chain uses TRBV6-5 with TRBJ1-1; 9 nucleotides align to TRBD1. There are 13 residues in the CDR3. Germline assignment: CDR1 MNHEY and CDR2 SVGAGI. V shed 5 bases, J shed 4 bases, and the junction held 2 bases outside the gene matches. DNA for the CDR3: TGTGCCAGCAGTAGGGACAGGGCCACTGAAGCTTTCTTT. The encoded protein is CASSRDRATEAFF.

Notes on this clone: One end of the junction varies from germline; a read error may be responsible. This chain connects TRBV6-5 to TRBJ1-6, with D maybe TRBD1 (6 bases). Germline-derived CDR1 and CDR2 are MNHEY and SVGAGI. The CDR3 length is 13 residues. The CDR3 DNA follows: TGTGGCAGCGGGTCGGACAGTTTTTCACCCCTCCACTTT. Translated: CGSGSDSFSPLHF.

The chain uses TRBV6-5 and TRBJ2-5, with D unclear. The CDR3 covers 11 residues. V was shortened by 2 bases and J by 5 bases, with 3 bases between the two germline ends. The germline gives CDR1 MNHEY, CDR2 SVGAGI. In nucleotides, the CDR3 is TGTGCCAGCAGTTACCGGGAGACCCAGTACTTC. Encoded protein: CASSYRETQYF.

The rearrangement joins TRBV25-1 to TRBJ2-1; D remains ambiguous. CDR1 and CDR2 from the germline V gene are MGHDK and SYGVNS. Trimming stripped 3 bases from V and 5 bases from J, with 8 bases between. This CDR3 has 13 residues. CDR3 region: CASSDQSHNEQFF. In DNA, the CDR3 is TGTGCCAGCAGTGACCAGTCCCACAATGAGCAGTTCTTC.

The V call is TRBV7-2, the J call TRBJ1-2, with TRBD1 matching 8 bases. V shed 5 bases and J 8 bases; nucleotides not matched to a gene: 7. The CDR3 loop spans 13 amino acids. The germline V gene encodes CDR1 SGHTA and CDR2 FQGNSA. DNA for the CDR3: TGTGCCAGCAGCAAGGGACAGGTCGGCGGCTACACCTTC. Translating gives CASSKGQVGGYTF.

The J gene is TRBJ1-2, the V gene TRBV18; 7 nucleotides agree with TRBD1. V shed 1 base, J shed 4 bases, and the junction held 6 bases outside the gene matches. The length of the CDR3 is 15 residues. Germline lookup yields CDR1 KGHSH and CDR2 LQKENI. CDR3 nucleotides: TGTGCCAGCTCACCACGGGACAGCCTTGCCTATGGCTACACCTTC. Translated, it gives CASSPRDSLAYGYTF.

CDR3 nucleotides: TGTGCCAGCAGCCAAAAACAGGGGGCTGGTGGGGCCAACGTCCTGACTTTC. It translates to CASSQKQGAGGANVLTF. The chain recombines TRBV4-2 with TRBJ2-6; TRBD1 matches 9 bases. This CDR3 has 17 amino acids. V trimming: 2 bases; J trimming: 3 bases; junction bases outside the gene matches: 5. Per germline, CDR1 LGHNA and CDR2 YNFKEQ.

The chain links TRBV29-1 to TRBJ2-1; D perhaps matches TRBD2 (6 bases). Germline V gene lookup returns CDR1 SQVTM and CDR2 ANQGSEA. Trimming left V 6 bases short and J 4 bases short, with 13 bases between. CDR3 size: 13 residues. CDR3 DNA: TGCAGCGTACCGGGACGGGGGTACAATGAGCAGTTCTTC. Translated, it gives CSVPGRGYNEQFF.

The V and J genes are TRBV30 and TRBJ1-1; maybe TRBD1 (6 bases). Germline CDR1 is GTSNPN and CDR2 is SVGIG (reference sequence). CDR3 length: 16 amino acids. Trimming removed 3 bases from V and 0 bases from J, with 17 bases in between. The CDR3 DNA sequence: TGTGCCTGGAGGGGGGCCGCTTGGAAGATGAACACTGAAGCTTTCTTT. It codes for CAWRGAAWKMNTEAFF.

The chain carries TRBV5-6 and TRBJ2-3, with TRBD2 as a possible D gene (6 bases). This CDR3 is built from 15 residues. Between the trimmed V and J ends, which lost 2 bases and 1 base, there was a span of 11 bases. CDR1 and CDR2 from the germline V gene are SGHDT and YYEEEE. CDR3: CASSFAGPRTDTQYF. CDR3 in DNA: TGTGCCAGCAGCTTTGCGGGGCCCCGCACAGATACGCAGTATTTT.

J is TRBJ2-1 and V is TRBV6-5; a possible D gene is TRBD1 (6 bases). CDR1 and CDR2 (germline): MNHEY, SVGAGI. CDR3 length: 16 residues. The V end was cut by 0 bases, the J end by 8 bases, with 17 bases between. The CDR3 region has the DNA TGTGCCAGCAGTTACTCGAGGGGGACGATACGATATGAGCAGTTCTTC. Residues: CASSYSRGTIRYEQFF.

This clone came up a few times. The chain carries TRBV7-9 and TRBJ2-2; D call uncertain. V shed 1 base and J shed 5 bases, with 11 bases lying between them. The CDR3 runs 15 residues. CDR1 and CDR2 (germline): SEHNR, FQNEAQ (reference sequence). CDR3 amino acids: CASSLGALSTGELFF. Written as DNA, the CDR3 is TGTGCCAGCAGCTTAGGGGCCCTCTCAACCGGGGAGCTGTTTTTT. The whole variable domain, remainder taken from reference TRBV7-9 and TRBJ2-2, is DTGVSQNPRHKITKRGQNVTFRCDPISEHNRLYWYRQTLGQGPEFLTYFQNEAQLEKSRLLSDRFSAERPKGSFSTLEIQRTEQGDSAMYLCASSLGALSTGELFFGEGSRLTVL.

The chain links TRBV15 to TRBJ1-6, with D maybe TRBD1 (6 bases). Germline assignment: CDR1 LNHNV and CDR2 YYDKDF (reference sequence). The CDR3 covers 15 residues. The V end lost 4 bases, the J end lost 4 bases, and 11 bases lay between the germline ends. The CDR3 bases are TGTGCCACCAGCAATAAGGGGGATTATAATTCACCCCTCCACTTT. As protein: CATSNKGDYNSPLHF.

The rearrangement links TRBV20-1 to TRBJ2-1; 10 nucleotides line up with TRBD2. V lost 3 bases to trimming and J lost 2 bases; unmatched junction nucleotides: 4. CDR1 and CDR2 from the germline V gene are DFQATT and SNEGSKA (reference sequence). The CDR3 is made up of 15 amino acids. DNA of the CDR3: TGCAGTGCTAGTGCCCTAGCGGGAGCCTACAATGAGCAGTTCTTC. Translating gives CSASALAGAYNEQFF.

The chain couples TRBV4-3 to TRBJ1-2; possible D gene TRBD1, 6 bases. Trimming cost V 4 bases and J 4 bases, with 13 bases left between them. CDR1 and CDR2 (germline): LGHNA, YSLEER. The CDR3 runs 14 residues. This CDR3 reads CASSPDRVGYGYTF. CDR3 nucleotides: TGCGCCAGCAGCCCGGACAGAGTTGGCTATGGCTACACCTTC.

The V and J genes are TRBV19 and TRBJ2-2; D may be TRBD1 (6 bases). This CDR3 comprises 15 residues. The V end was cut by 3 bases, the J end by 5 bases, with 13 bases between. Germline V gives CDR1 LNHDA, CDR2 SQIVND (reference sequence). The DNA for the CDR3 is TGTGCCAGTAGTATCGGACAGTATCCAACCGGGGAGCTGTTTTTT. It codes for CASSIGQYPTGELFF.

The chain has TRBV18 and TRBJ2-7; TRBD1 is a possible D gene (6 bases). In germline, CDR1 is KGHSH, CDR2 LQKENI. The CDR3 loop spans 14 amino acids. Trimming left V 6 bases short and J 7 bases short, with 19 bases between. This CDR3 reads CASSLDSFQGEQYV. Here the CDR3 DNA reads TGTGCCAGCTCGCTGGACAGCTTTCAGGGGGAGCAGTACGTC.

The rearrangement links TRBV4-1 to TRBJ1-2; maybe TRBD1 (6 bases). Trimming left V 1 base short and J 6 bases short, with 18 bases between. The CDR3 extends over 16 amino acids. Per the germline V gene, CDR1 is MGHRA and CDR2 is YSYEKL. The CDR3 is CASSQGGPRGGHGYTF. The CDR3 DNA sequence: TGCGCCAGCAGCCAAGGTGGCCCCCGGGGGGGGCATGGCTACACCTTC.

V and J are TRBV4-1 and TRBJ1-1, with TRBD1 as a possible D gene (5 bases). The length of the CDR3 is 16 residues. Germline-derived CDR1 and CDR2 are MGHRA and YSYEKL. V dropped 1 base and J dropped 2 bases, with 14 bases sitting between them. In DNA, the CDR3 is TGCGCCAGCAGCCAAGGACTCCTATGGGGCAACACTGAAGCTTTCTTT. It codes for CASSQGLLWGNTEAFF.

The chain joins TRBV10-2 to TRBJ2-2; TRBD2 agrees at 7 bases. The ends lost 3 bases at V and 0 bases at J; junction bases unmatched: 7. From germline, CDR1 is WSHSY and CDR2 SAAADI. There are 17 residues in the CDR3. The chain's CDR3 is CASSDGSGVANTGELFF. CDR3 DNA sequence: TGCGCCAGCAGTGACGGCAGCGGGGTGGCGAACACCGGGGAGCTGTTTTTT.

V and J are TRBV4-1 and TRBJ1-4; D is possibly TRBD1 (6 bases). Germline-derived CDR1 and CDR2 are MGHRA and YSYEKL. V was trimmed by 2 bases and J by 8 bases, leaving 18 bases between them. The CDR3 has 16 residues. CDR3 nucleotides: TGCGCCAGCAGCCAAAGGAGACAGGCTTTAGGAGAAAAACTGTTTTTT. Translation gives CASSQRRQALGEKLFF.

The chain carries TRBV6-2 or TRBV6-3 and TRBJ2-5; the D gene is possibly TRBD1 (6 bases). Trimming took 5 bases from V and 3 from J, leaving 13 bases between them. Germline assignment: CDR1 MNHEY and CDR2 SVGEGT. The length of the CDR3 is 14 residues. The CDR3 DNA reads as TGTGCCAGCAGTCGATACAGGGTTGAAGAGACCCAGTACTTC. Protein product: CASSRYRVEETQYF.

The chain has TRBV19 and TRBJ2-7, with TRBD2 identical over 7 bases. V lost 3 bases, J lost 1 base, and 3 bases stayed unmatched. CDR1 is LNHDA, CDR2 SQIVND, per germline (reference sequence). This CDR3 region has 14 residues. Here the CDR3 reads CASSMQGGSYEQYF. CDR3 sequence (DNA): TGTGCCAGTAGTATGCAGGGAGGGTCCTACGAGCAGTACTTC.

V is TRBV4-3 and J is TRBJ1-4; D call uncertain. CDR3 length: 19 amino acids. The germline V gene encodes CDR1 LGHNA and CDR2 YSLEER. With 2 bases removed from V and 0 bases from J, the gap between germline ends came to 19 bases. The CDR3: CASSQWESVVGATNEKLFF. CDR3 nucleotides: TGCGCCAGCAGCCAATGGGAGTCTGTCGTAGGCGCAACTAATGAAAAACTGTTTTTT.